Described below is a single T cell receptor beta chain sequence and its context. Its antigen remains unknown. This CDR3 comprises 12 residues. V gave up 4 bases and J gave up 0 bases, with 5 bases separating them. CDR1 is SGHDT and CDR2 is YYEEEE in the germline V gene. This sample is part of a study of tumour-infiltrating T cells in Burkitt lymphoma. Background on the study: The Burkitt lymphoma cohort spanned all epidemiological subtypes. Survival, overall and progression-free, tracked with productive clonality.

Study-wide results and caveats: Public clonotypes, several, appeared across numerous Burkitt lymphoma patients.

Libraries were prepared by immunoSEQ multiplex PCR; TCRdb keeps only in-frame clonotypes and omits some of them. The sample lists thousands of clones, more than 70% occurring once. The receptor was isolated from a human donor with Burkitt lymphoma. The V call is TRBV5-6, the J call TRBJ2-7; no definite D call. The material sequenced was tumor tissue. This CDR3 is CASSMTSYEQYF. The CDR3 bases are TGTGCCAGCAGCATGACCTCCTACGAGCAGTACTTC.